This is a list of T cell receptor beta chains from one sample in a study of the immune and genomic landscape of osteosarcoma. The repertoire was sequenced with immunoSEQ multiplex PCR; TCRdb's copy has only in-frame clones and lacks some. The sample has more than 8,000 clones; about two thirds are singletons. What was sequenced was osteosarcoma tumor tissue from the lung. The origin of the receptors is a human donor with osteosarcoma. CDR3s include the opening cysteine and the closing phenylalanine or tryptophan. The D gene is left open where the match is weak. For some rows the clone size is stated as once, few or many, or as a class when expanded; others skip it.

j_call	d_call	v_call	clone_size	cdr3_nt	cdr3_aa
TRBJ1-2	.	TRBV6-5	few	TGTGCCAGCAGTTACTCCCCTGGACGGAGAAGGGGAGGCTACACCTTC	CASSYSPGRRRGGYTF
TRBJ2-1	.	TRBV21-1	.	TGTGCCAGCAGCGTCGAAAAAAATGAGCAGTTCTTC	CASSVEKNEQFF
TRBJ2-3	.	TRBV5-1	.	TGCGCCAGCAGCTGGCCGCCCACCGGCGGCGCAGATACGCAGTATTTT	CASSWPPTGGADTQYF
TRBJ1-3	.	TRBV15	.	TGTGCCACCAGCAGAGATGGGACTGACTCTGGAAACACCATATATTTT	CATSRDGTDSGNTIYF
TRBJ2-1	TRBD2	TRBV29-1	.	TGCAGCGTTCTAGCGGGAAACCCCTACAATGAGCAGTTCTTC	CSVLAGNPYNEQFF
TRBJ2-1	TRBD2	TRBV9	few	TGTGCCAGCAGCGGGAGACTAGCGGATGGATACAATGAGCAGTTCTTC	CASSGRLADGYNEQFF
TRBJ2-7	.	TRBV15	few	TGTGCCACCAGCAGAGTGGGCAGGGGCTACGAGCAGTACTTC	CATSRVGRGYEQYF
TRBJ2-1	.	TRBV7-3	.	TGTGCCAGCAGCTTAAGATTACGGGACGGAGGGGATGAGCAGTTCTTC	CASSLRLRDGGDEQFF
TRBJ2-5	.	TRBV2	.	TGTGCCAGCAGCCCTTGGACACCCCAAGAGACCCAGTACTTC	CASSPWTPQETQYF
TRBJ2-2	.	TRBV28	.	TGTGCCAGCGCGAGGCTCGCGAACACCGGGGAGCTGTTTTTT	CASARLANTGELFF
TRBJ2-1	TRBD2	TRBV7-3	.	TGTGCCAGCAGTCCTAGCGGGAGGGAGGGGAATGAGCAGTTCTTC	CASSPSGREGNEQFF
TRBJ1-2	.	TRBV7-9	.	TGTGCCAGCAGCTTAACCGCGGGATTAAAATTGTATGGCTACACCTTC	CASSLTAGLKLYGYTF
TRBJ1-5	.	TRBV13	few	TGTGCCAGCACATCTAACAATCAGCCCCAGCATTTT	CASTSNNQPQHF